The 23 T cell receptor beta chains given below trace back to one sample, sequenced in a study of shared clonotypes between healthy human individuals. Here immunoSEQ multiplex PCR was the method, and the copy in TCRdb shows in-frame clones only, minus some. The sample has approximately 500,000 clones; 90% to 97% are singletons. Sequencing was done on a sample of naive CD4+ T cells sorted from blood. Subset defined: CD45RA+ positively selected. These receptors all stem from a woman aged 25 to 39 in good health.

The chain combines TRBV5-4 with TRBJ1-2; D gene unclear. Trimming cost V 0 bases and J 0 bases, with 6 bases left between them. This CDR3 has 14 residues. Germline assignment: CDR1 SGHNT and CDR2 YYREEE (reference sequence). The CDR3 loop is CASSLDPTNYGYTF. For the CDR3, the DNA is TGTGCCAGCAGCTTGGACCCTACTAACTATGGCTACACCTTC.

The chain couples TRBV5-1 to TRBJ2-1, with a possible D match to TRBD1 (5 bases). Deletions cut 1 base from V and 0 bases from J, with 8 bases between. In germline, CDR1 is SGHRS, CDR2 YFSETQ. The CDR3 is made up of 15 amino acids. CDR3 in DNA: TGCGCCAGCAGCTTGAGACAGATCTCCTACAATGAGCAGTTCTTC. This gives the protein CASSLRQISYNEQFF.

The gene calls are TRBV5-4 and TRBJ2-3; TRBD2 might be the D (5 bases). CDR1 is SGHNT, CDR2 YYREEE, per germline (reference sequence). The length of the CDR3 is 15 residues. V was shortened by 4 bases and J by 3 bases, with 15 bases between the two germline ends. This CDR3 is CASSADFSTTDTQYF. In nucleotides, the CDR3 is TGTGCCAGCAGCGCGGACTTTTCGACTACAGATACGCAGTATTTT.

As DNA, the CDR3 is TGTGCCAGCAGGCTGACAGGCACCACCGGCTACACCTTC. Translation gives CASRLTGTTGYTF. The chain employs TRBV28 and TRBJ1-2; a weak D match, TRBD1 (6 bases). The CDR3 loop spans 13 amino acids. Per the germline V gene, CDR1 is MDHEN and CDR2 is SYDVKM. Trimming left V 6 bases short and J 8 bases short, with 16 bases between.

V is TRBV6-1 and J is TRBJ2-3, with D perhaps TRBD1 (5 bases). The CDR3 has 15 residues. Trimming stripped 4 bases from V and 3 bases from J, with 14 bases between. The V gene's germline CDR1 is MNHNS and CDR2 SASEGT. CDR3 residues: CASSGGWEGTDTQYF. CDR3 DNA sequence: TGTGCCAGCAGTGGGGGCTGGGAAGGTACAGATACGCAGTATTTT.

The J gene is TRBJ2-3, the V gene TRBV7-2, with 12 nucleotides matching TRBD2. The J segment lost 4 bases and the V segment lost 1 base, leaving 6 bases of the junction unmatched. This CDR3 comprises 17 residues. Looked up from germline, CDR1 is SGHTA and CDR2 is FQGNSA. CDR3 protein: CASSLGPSGRAADTQYF. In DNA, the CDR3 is TGTGCCAGCAGCTTAGGTCCTAGCGGGAGGGCCGCAGATACGCAGTATTTT. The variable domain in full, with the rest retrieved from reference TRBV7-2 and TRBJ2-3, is GAGVSQSPSNKVTEKGKDVELRCDPISGHTALYWYRQSLGQGLEFLIYFQGNSAPDKSGLPSDRFSAERTGGSVSTLTIQRTQQEDSAVYLCASSLGPSGRAADTQYFGPGTRLTVL.

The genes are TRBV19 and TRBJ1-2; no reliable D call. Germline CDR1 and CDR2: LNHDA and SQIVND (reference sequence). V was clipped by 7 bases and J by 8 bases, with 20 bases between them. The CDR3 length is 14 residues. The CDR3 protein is CASMERVTPPGYTF. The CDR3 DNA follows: TGTGCCAGTATGGAACGGGTCACCCCGCCCGGCTACACCTTC. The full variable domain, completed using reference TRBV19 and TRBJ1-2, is DGGITQSPKYLFRKEGQNVTLSCEQNLNHDAMYWYRQDPGQGLRLIYYSQIVNDFQKGDIAEGYSVSREKKESFPLTVTSAQKNPTAFYLCASMERVTPPGYTFGSGTRLTVV.

The CDR3 loop reads CASSRLSPGNSYEQYF. Written as DNA, the CDR3 is TGCGCCAGCAGCCGTTTGTCCCCCGGTAACTCCTACGAGCAGTACTTC. The V and J genes are TRBV5-1 and TRBJ2-7, with D unclear. Trimming took off 4 bases at V and 0 bases at J, with 17 bases between the two ends. Germline V gene lookup returns CDR1 SGHRS and CDR2 YFSETQ. The CDR3 is made up of 16 amino acids. Full variable domain (outside the CDR3, taken from reference TRBV5-1 and TRBJ2-7): KAGVTQTPRYLIKTRGQQVTLSCSPISGHRSVSWYQQTPGQGLQFLFEYFSETQRNKGNFPGRFSGRQFSNSRSEMNVSTLELGDSALYLCASSRLSPGNSYEQYFGPGTRLTVT.

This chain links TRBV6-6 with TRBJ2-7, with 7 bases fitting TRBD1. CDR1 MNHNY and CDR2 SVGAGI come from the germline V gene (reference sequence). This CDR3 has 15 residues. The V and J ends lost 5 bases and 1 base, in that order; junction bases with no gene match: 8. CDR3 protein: CASSTNRGRSYEQYF. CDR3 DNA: TGTGCCAGCAGTACTAACAGGGGCAGGTCCTACGAGCAGTACTTC.

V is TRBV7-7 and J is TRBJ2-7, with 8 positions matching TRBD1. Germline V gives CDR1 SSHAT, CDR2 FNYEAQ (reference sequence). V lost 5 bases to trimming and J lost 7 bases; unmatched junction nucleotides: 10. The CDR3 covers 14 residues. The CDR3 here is CASSPRDRSGEQYF. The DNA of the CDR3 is TGTGCCAGCAGCCCCCGGGACAGGAGCGGGGAGCAGTACTTC.

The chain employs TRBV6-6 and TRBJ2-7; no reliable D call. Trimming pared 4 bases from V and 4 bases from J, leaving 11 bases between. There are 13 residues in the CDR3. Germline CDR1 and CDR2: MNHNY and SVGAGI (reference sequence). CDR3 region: CASSSPGVYEQYF. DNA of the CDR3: TGTGCCAGCAGTTCCCCCGGAGTTTACGAGCAGTACTTC.

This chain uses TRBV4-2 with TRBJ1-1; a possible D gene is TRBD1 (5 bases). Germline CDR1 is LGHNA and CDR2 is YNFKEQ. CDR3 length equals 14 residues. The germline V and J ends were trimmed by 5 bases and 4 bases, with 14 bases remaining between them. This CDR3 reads CASSFSGVITEAFF. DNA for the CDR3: TGTGCCAGCAGCTTTTCGGGGGTGATCACTGAAGCTTTCTTT.

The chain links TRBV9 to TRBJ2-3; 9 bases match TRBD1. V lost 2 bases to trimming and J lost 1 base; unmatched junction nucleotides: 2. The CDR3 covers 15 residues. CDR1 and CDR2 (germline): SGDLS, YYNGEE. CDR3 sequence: CASSVRTGGTDTQYF. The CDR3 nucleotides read TGTGCCAGCAGCGTCAGGACAGGGGGCACAGATACGCAGTATTTT.

The CDR3 DNA sequence: TGTGCCAGCTCACCGCCTTCGGGCGCAGATACGCAGTATTTT. Its translation: CASSPPSGADTQYF. The rearrangement links TRBV18 to TRBJ2-3; D is unresolved. The CDR3 covers 14 residues. Deletions cut 3 bases from V and 4 bases from J, with 11 bases between. Germline V gene sequence: CDR1 KGHSH, CDR2 LQKENI.

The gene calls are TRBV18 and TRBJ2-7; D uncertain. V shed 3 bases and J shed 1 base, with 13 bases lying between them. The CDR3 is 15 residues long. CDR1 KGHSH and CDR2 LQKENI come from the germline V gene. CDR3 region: CASSPPVTPSYEQYF. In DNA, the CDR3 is TGTGCCAGCTCACCCCCCGTTACCCCATCCTACGAGCAGTACTTC.

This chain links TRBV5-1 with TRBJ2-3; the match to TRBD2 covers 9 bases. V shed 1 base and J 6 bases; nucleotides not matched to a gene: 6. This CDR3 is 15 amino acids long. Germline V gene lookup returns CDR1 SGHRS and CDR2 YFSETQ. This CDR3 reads CASSLRLAEGDTQYF. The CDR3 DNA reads TGCGCCAGCAGCTTGAGACTAGCGGAGGGGGATACGCAGTATTTT.

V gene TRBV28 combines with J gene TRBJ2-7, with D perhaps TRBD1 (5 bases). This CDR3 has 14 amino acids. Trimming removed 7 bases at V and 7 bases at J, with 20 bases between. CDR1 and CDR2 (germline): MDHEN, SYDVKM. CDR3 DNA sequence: TGTGCCAGCACCTTGGGGCAGCTTCCTAATGAGCAGTACTTC. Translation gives CASTLGQLPNEQYF.

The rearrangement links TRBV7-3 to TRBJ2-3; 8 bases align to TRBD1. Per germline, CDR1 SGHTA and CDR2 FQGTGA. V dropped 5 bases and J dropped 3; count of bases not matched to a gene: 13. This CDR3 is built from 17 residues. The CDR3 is CASSPSYDRGTTDTQYF. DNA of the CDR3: TGTGCCAGCAGCCCATCCTACGACAGGGGTACGACAGATACGCAGTATTTT.

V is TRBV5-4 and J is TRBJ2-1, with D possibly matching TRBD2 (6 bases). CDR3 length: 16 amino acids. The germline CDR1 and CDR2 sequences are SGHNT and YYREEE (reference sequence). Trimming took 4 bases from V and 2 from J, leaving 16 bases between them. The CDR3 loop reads CASSGRGLAPYNEQFF. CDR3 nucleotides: TGTGCCAGCAGCGGGCGGGGTTTGGCCCCCTACAATGAGCAGTTCTTC.

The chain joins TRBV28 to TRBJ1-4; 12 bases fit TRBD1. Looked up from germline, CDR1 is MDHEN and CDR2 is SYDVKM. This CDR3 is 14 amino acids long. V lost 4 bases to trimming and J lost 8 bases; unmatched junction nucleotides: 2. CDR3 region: CASSSGTGGEKLFF. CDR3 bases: TGTGCCAGCAGTTCCGGGACAGGGGGCGAAAAACTGTTTTTT.

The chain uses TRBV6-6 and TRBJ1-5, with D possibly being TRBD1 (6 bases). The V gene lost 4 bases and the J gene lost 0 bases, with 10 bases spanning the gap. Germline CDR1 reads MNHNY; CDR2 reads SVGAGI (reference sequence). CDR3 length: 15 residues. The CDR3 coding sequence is TGTGCCAGCAGTTCCTCGGACAGTAGCAATCAGCCCCAGCATTTT. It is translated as CASSSSDSSNQPQHF.

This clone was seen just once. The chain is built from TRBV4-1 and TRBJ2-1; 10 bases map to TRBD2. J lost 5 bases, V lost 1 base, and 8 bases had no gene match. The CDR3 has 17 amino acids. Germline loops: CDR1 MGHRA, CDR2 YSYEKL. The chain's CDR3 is CASSQGILAGRDNEQFF. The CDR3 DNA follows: TGCGCCAGCAGCCAAGGGATACTAGCGGGAAGGGACAATGAGCAGTTCTTC.

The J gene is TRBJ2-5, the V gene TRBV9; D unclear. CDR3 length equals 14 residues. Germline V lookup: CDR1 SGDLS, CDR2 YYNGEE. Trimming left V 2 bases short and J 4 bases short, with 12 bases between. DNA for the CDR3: TGTGCCAGCAGCGTGAGCAGTGGAACAGAGACCCAGTACTTC. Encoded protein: CASSVSSGTETQYF.